The present TCR beta chain was sequenced within a study of identical twins. MiXCR was run by TCRdb on the 5' RACE reads, yielding one entry per CDR3 protein. The sample includes hundreds of thousands of distinct CDR3 sequences, 21% of them seen just once. Germline lookup yields CDR1 MNHEY and CDR2 SVGAGI. Deletions cut 0 bases from V and 4 bases from J, with 9 bases between. The CDR3 spans 15 residues. This clonotype was found a few times. Its matching antigen is unknown. Findings and caveats of the study: Out-of-frame TCR alpha sharing observed in monozygotic twins exceeded model estimates.

The same sample was also used in a study of T cells expressing NK-cell markers. That source reports: For four donors, these clonotypes were likewise the leading ones in the CD3+CD56-NKG2C+ fraction.

The chain employs TRBV6-5 and TRBJ2-2; a weak D match, TRBD1 (6 bases). Sequencing was carried out using PBMCs. The TCR originated in a woman between 18 and 30 years old in good health. The chain's CDR3 is CASSYSQGITGELFF. In nucleotides, the CDR3 is TGTGCCAGCAGTTACTCTCAGGGGATCACCGGGGAGCTGTTTTTT.